This T cell receptor beta chain was sequenced for a study of blood T cell repertoires in COVID-19. In the source study's methods: Reference gene primer amplification gave nucleated cell count estimates. The repertoire was sequenced with immunoSEQ multiplex PCR; TCRdb's copy has only in-frame clones and lacks some. The V and J calls and clone size were taken over from that table, and D and trimming were inferred from the DNA. This sample carries some 53,000 clones, about 90% of them seen once, and the ten largest clones take 15% to 20%. This CDR3 contains 16 residues. V shed 5 bases, J shed 7 bases, and the junction held 9 bases outside the gene matches. CDR1 and CDR2 from the germline V gene are SGHRS and YFSETQ.

This chain joins TRBV5-1 and TRBJ2-1; 13 bases are shared with TRBD2. Input material: peripheral blood. The sequence came from a human donor with active COVID-19. The donor label of this sample is uncertain. CDR3 protein: CASRLLLAGGKNEQFF. DNA of the CDR3: TGCGCCAGCAGACTCCTACTAGCGGGGGGGAAGAATGAGCAGTTCTTC. Based on the CDR3 plus reference TRBV5-1 and TRBJ2-1, the full variable domain is KAGVTQTPRYLIKTRGQQVTLSCSPISGHRSVSWYQQTPGQGLQFLFEYFSETQRNKGNFPGRFSGRQFSNSRSEMNVSTLELGDSALYLCASRLLLAGGKNEQFFGPGTRLTVL.